The next 26 T cell receptor beta chains were all read from a single sample in a study of technical replicates of blood from a handful of donors. The table came from immunoSEQ multiplex PCR; TCRdb's copy has only in-frame clones and leaves some out. The data contain around 83,000 clones, roughly 94% of them singletons. Sequenced: T cells isolated from PBMCs. Receptors were obtained from a human donor in good health.

The genes are TRBV4-3 and TRBJ1-2; D ambiguous. CDR3 size: 16 residues. The ends were cut back, 3 bases at V and 0 bases at J, with 14 bases in the middle. Germline CDR1 and CDR2: LGHNA and YSLEER. CDR3 nucleotide sequence: TGCGCCAGCAGCCAGGTGGGCGGGAACCCTAACTATGGCTACACCTTC. It encodes CASSQVGGNPNYGYTF.

For the CDR3, the DNA is TGCGCCAGCACCATAAACGACCCCGGAGGCGGCTACACCTTC. Protein product: CASTINDPGGGYTF. The genes are TRBV5-1 and TRBJ1-2; D remains ambiguous. Germline V gene data show CDR1 as SGHRS and CDR2 as YFSETQ. The CDR3 is 14 residues long. V gave up 6 bases and J gave up 8 bases, with 20 bases separating them.

V and J are TRBV5-6 and TRBJ1-2; weak D call: TRBD1 (5 bases). Germline V gives CDR1 SGHDT, CDR2 YYEEEE. This CDR3 has 14 residues. V lost 1 base and J lost 4, with 11 bases in between. CDR3 sequence reads: CASSLPGSSYGYTF. CDR3 bases: TGTGCCAGCAGCTTGCCAGGGTCCAGCTATGGCTACACCTTC.

The genes are TRBV5-1 and TRBJ2-1; no definite D call. The germline V gene encodes CDR1 SGHRS and CDR2 YFSETQ. Between the trimmed V and J ends, which lost 0 bases and 10 bases, there was a span of 5 bases. CDR3 length equals 11 residues. CDR3 protein: CASSLAREQFF. CDR3 sequence (DNA): TGCGCCAGCAGCTTGGCGCGGGAGCAGTTCTTC.

V usage is TRBV6-5 and J usage is TRBJ1-1; 7 nucleotides match TRBD1. The germline V gene has CDR1 MNHEY and CDR2 SVGAGI. The CDR3 extends over 15 amino acids. V gave up 2 bases and J gave up 5 bases; unmatched junction bases: 8. CDR3 DNA sequence: TGTGCCAGCAGTTACGATCGACAGGGAAGGACTGAAGCTTTCTTT. Translated: CASSYDRQGRTEAFF.

This rearrangement joins TRBV7-2 to TRBJ2-7, with 8 nucleotides matching TRBD2. Germline V CDR1 and CDR2: SGHTA, FQGNSA. After removal of 0 bases from V and 5 bases from J, the junction contained 12 bases not matched to a gene. The CDR3 sequence is 17 residues long. As DNA, the CDR3 is TGTGCCAGCAGCTTAGCTCGACTAGCGTCTAGGGGGAACGAGCAGTACTTC. Its protein product is CASSLARLASRGNEQYF.

This chain uses TRBV6-1 with TRBJ1-3; weak D call: TRBD1 (5 bases). Trimming cost V 6 bases and J 7 bases, with 16 bases left between them. This CDR3 is 14 amino acids long. Germline V CDR1 and CDR2: MNHNS, SASEGT. The chain's CDR3 is CASSPRGVENTIYF. In DNA form, the CDR3 reads TGTGCCAGCAGCCCTCGGGGGGTAGAGAACACCATATATTTT.

The CDR3 here is CAIKPLFPIDEQYF. The CDR3 DNA follows: TGTGCCATCAAACCCCTGTTCCCAATAGACGAGCAGTACTTC. The chain couples TRBV10-3 to TRBJ2-7; D unresolved. There are 14 residues in the CDR3. Germline V CDR1 and CDR2: ENHRY, SYGVKD. Between the trimmed V and J ends, which lost 7 bases and 5 bases, there was a span of 18 bases.

The V and J genes are TRBV2 and TRBJ1-1; the match to TRBD1 covers 9 bases. Germline V gene sequence: CDR1 SNHLY, CDR2 FYNNEI. The CDR3 is made up of 16 amino acids. The V gene end was trimmed by 6 bases and the J gene end by 0 bases; junction bases not matched to a gene: 8. Here the CDR3 DNA reads TGTGCCAGCAGGGGAGACAGGGGGGACATGAACACTGAAGCTTTCTTT. This translates into CASRGDRGDMNTEAFF.

The genes are TRBV4-2 and TRBJ2-2; TRBD2 matches at 11 bases. CDR1 LGHNA and CDR2 YNFKEQ come from the germline V gene. V was clipped by 0 bases and J by 1 base; unmatched bases: 16. This CDR3 spans 22 amino acids. The CDR3 spells CASSQELFFRTSGSVNTGELFF. CDR3 bases: TGTGCCAGCAGCCAAGAGTTATTCTTCCGTACTAGCGGGAGCGTGAACACCGGGGAGCTGTTTTTT.

The genes are TRBV7-8 and TRBJ2-7; no clear D. Germline CDR1 SGHVS, CDR2 FQNEAQ. V lost 5 bases and J 1 base, leaving 3 bases between the germline ends. This CDR3 has 11 amino acids. The CDR3, as DNA: TGTGCCAGCAGCCCGTCCTACGAGCAGTACTTC. Its protein product is CASSPSYEQYF.

V and J are TRBV28 and TRBJ2-5; 11 bases match TRBD2. V was pared by 5 bases and J by 9 bases, with 14 bases of the junction left unmatched. Germline V gene data show CDR1 as MDHEN and CDR2 as SYDVKM. The CDR3 length is 16 residues. CDR3 nucleotides: TGTGCCAGCAGTGCCGGGACTAGCGGCCCCAGGAGGGCCCAGTACTTC. Its translation is CASSAGTSGPRRAQYF.

The CDR3 DNA sequence: TGTGCCAGCAGTCCCCTAGCGGGAGGGCCCCTCGAGCAGTACTTC. This translates into CASSPLAGGPLEQYF. The chain employs TRBV28 and TRBJ2-7, with 12 positions matching TRBD2. J lost 6 bases, V lost 5 bases, and 8 bases had no gene match. The CDR3 totals 15 residues. Germline V gene data show CDR1 as MDHEN and CDR2 as SYDVKM.

The CDR3 is CASSEEGFSTEAFF. The CDR3 DNA reads TGCGCCAGCAGTGAAGAGGGCTTTAGCACTGAAGCTTTCTTT. The gene calls are TRBV10-1 and TRBJ1-1; no firm D call. The V gene's germline CDR1 is WNHNN and CDR2 SYGVQD (reference sequence). The CDR3 length is 14 residues. Deletions cut 3 bases from V and 4 bases from J, with 12 bases between.

The chain combines TRBV6-1 with TRBJ2-3; 8 bases are a match to TRBD2. V lost 7 bases and J lost 6; bases outside the gene matches: 9. CDR1 is MNHNS, CDR2 SASEGT, per germline. The CDR3 sequence is 14 residues long. Here the CDR3 reads CASTERGRRDTQYF. The CDR3 DNA is TGTGCCAGCACCGAGCGGGGGCGCCGCGATACGCAGTATTTT.

CDR3 DNA: TGTGCCATCAGCCAGACAGGGGATGAAAAACTGTTTTTT. Translated, it gives CAISQTGDEKLFF. The J gene is TRBJ1-4, the V gene TRBV10-3; TRBD1 matches 8 bases. J gave up 6 bases and V 6 bases, and 3 bases lay outside the gene matches. This CDR3 spans 13 amino acids. CDR1 ENHRY and CDR2 SYGVKD come from the germline V gene.

The rearrangement joins TRBV27 to TRBJ2-5, with 8 bases identical to TRBD1. The CDR3 has 16 residues. Germline CDR1 MNHEY, CDR2 SMNVEV (reference sequence). Germline trimming cut 4 bases from V and 4 bases from J; bases unmatched to any gene: 11. The CDR3 reads CASSSGGTGRAETQYF. The CDR3, as DNA: TGTGCCAGCAGTTCTGGGGGGACAGGAAGGGCAGAGACCCAGTACTTC.

J is TRBJ1-1 and V is TRBV25-1; 7 bases are a match to TRBD1. V shed 2 bases, J shed 1 base, and the junction held 1 base outside the gene matches. The CDR3 sequence is 14 residues long. CDR1 and CDR2 (germline): MGHDK, SYGVNS. The chain's CDR3 is CASSEDRENTEAFF. In nucleotides, the CDR3 is TGTGCCAGCAGTGAAGACAGGGAGAACACTGAAGCTTTCTTT.

The rearrangement links TRBV10-1 to TRBJ2-1; 9 bases align to TRBD2. The V and J ends lost 6 bases and 6 bases, in that order; junction bases with no gene match: 12. Germline lookup yields CDR1 WNHNN and CDR2 SYGVQD (reference sequence). This CDR3 has 16 amino acids. CDR3 DNA: TGCGCCAGCAGCGAAGGACTAGCGAAAGACCTCAATGAGCAGTTCTTC. Its translation: CASSEGLAKDLNEQFF.

The chain has TRBV5-1 and TRBJ1-1; 12 nucleotides agree with TRBD1. CDR1 and CDR2 from the germline V gene are SGHRS and YFSETQ. With V trimmed by 3 bases and J by 5 bases, 5 bases remained unmatched. This CDR3 has 15 amino acids. Here the CDR3 reads CASSWGQGAHTEAFF. The CDR3 DNA is TGCGCCAGCAGCTGGGGACAGGGGGCTCATACTGAAGCTTTCTTT.

The V gene is TRBV2, the J gene TRBJ1-5; no definite D call. Trimming cost V 3 bases and J 9 bases, with 15 bases left between them. Germline CDR1 is SNHLY and CDR2 is FYNNEI. There are 14 residues in the CDR3. The CDR3 DNA reads TGTGCCAGCAGTGAGGCGAGTATCCCGGGGCCCCAGCATTTT. Translation: CASSEASIPGPQHF.

V gene TRBV5-1 combines with J gene TRBJ2-2; maybe TRBD1 (5 bases). CDR1 and CDR2 (germline): SGHRS, YFSETQ. V was pared by 0 bases and J by 0 bases, with 9 bases between. The CDR3 loop spans 16 amino acids. The CDR3 region is CASSLGIGANTGELFF. The CDR3 DNA follows: TGCGCCAGCAGCTTGGGGATAGGGGCGAACACCGGGGAGCTGTTTTTT.

This clone was seen a single time. The chain has TRBV6-5 and TRBJ1-2, with D perhaps matching TRBD1 (5 bases). With 0 bases removed from V and 3 bases from J, the gap between germline ends came to 14 bases. The CDR3 is 16 amino acids. Germline CDR1 reads MNHEY; CDR2 reads SVGAGI. CDR3 sequence: CASSYSWGETYYGYTF. In nucleotides, the CDR3 is TGTGCCAGCAGTTACTCGTGGGGCGAGACGTACTATGGCTACACCTTC.

The gene calls are TRBV7-2 and TRBJ1-2; 7 nucleotides agree with TRBD1. Germline V gene sequence: CDR1 SGHTA, CDR2 FQGNSA. Unmatched junction bases numbered 3, after V lost 3 bases and J lost 8 bases. The CDR3 sequence is 12 residues long. Here the CDR3 reads CASSFGGGGYTF. Written as DNA, the CDR3 is TGTGCCAGCAGCTTTGGAGGGGGCGGCTACACCTTC.

The V and J genes are TRBV23-1 and TRBJ2-5, with D maybe TRBD2 (7 bases). TRBV23-1 is known as an ORF, though its function is uncertain. The V gene lost 6 bases and the J gene lost 5 bases, with 19 bases spanning the gap. This CDR3 region has 15 residues. CDR3 loop: CASSPSSGEGETQYF. The CDR3 nucleotides are TGCGCCAGCAGCCCTTCCTCAGGGGAGGGGGAGACCCAGTACTTC.

The chain is built from TRBV18 and TRBJ1-2, with no clear D. Trimming cost V 6 bases and J 6 bases, with 20 bases left between them. The CDR3 runs 15 residues. Germline CDR1 is KGHSH and CDR2 is LQKENI. This CDR3 reads CASSRSFGEPNGYTF. The CDR3 DNA follows: TGTGCCAGCTCCCGCTCATTCGGGGAGCCGAATGGCTACACCTTC.